What follows are 8 T cell receptor beta chains derived from one specimen sequenced in a study of OX40 agonist ivuxolimab in advanced cancers. This table comes from immunoSEQ multiplex PCR, and its TCRdb copy is limited to in-frame clones, with some not included. Here the sample spans about 62,000 clones, 85% to 95% being singletons. Source: CD4+ or CD8+ T cells sorted from blood, taken in a trial of the OX40 agonist ivuxolimab. The receptor source for this set is an adult with an advanced solid tumor such as melanoma, head and neck, liver or kidney cancer.

The genes are TRBV28 and TRBJ2-7, with 8 bases that match TRBD1. Per the germline V gene, CDR1 is MDHEN and CDR2 is SYDVKM. Germline trimming cut 4 bases from V and 3 bases from J; bases unmatched to any gene: 2. The CDR3 is 13 amino acids. In DNA, the CDR3 is TGTGCCAGCAGTTGGGGACAGGACTACGAGCAGTACTTC. As protein: CASSWGQDYEQYF.

The chain is built from TRBV6-5 and TRBJ2-2, with 8 bases aligning to TRBD1. The germline gives CDR1 MNHEY, CDR2 SVGAGI. The V and J ends lost 2 bases and 7 bases, in that order; junction bases with no gene match: 6. The length of the CDR3 is 15 residues. The CDR3 is CASSYAGQAIGELFF. DNA for the CDR3: TGTGCCAGCAGTTACGCGGGACAGGCGATCGGGGAGCTGTTTTTT.

This clone was seen once. The V call is TRBV7-9, the J call TRBJ2-7, with D possibly TRBD1 on 6 matching bases. The CDR3 is 14 residues long. CDR1 is SEHNR and CDR2 is FQNEAQ in the germline V gene (reference sequence). V gave up 2 bases and J gave up 1 base, with 9 bases separating them. The CDR3 coding sequence is TGTGCCAGCAGCTTACAGGGGCTTTCCTACGAGCAGTACTTC. Translation: CASSLQGLSYEQYF.

The chain links TRBV2 to TRBJ2-7; maybe TRBD1 (6 bases). Germline V gene lookup returns CDR1 SNHLY and CDR2 FYNNEI. The V gene lost 3 bases and the J gene lost 0 bases, with 12 bases spanning the gap. This CDR3 comprises 15 residues. The CDR3 nucleotides read TGTGCCAGCAGTGACAGGGCAGGGGCCTCCTACGAGCAGTACTTC. Translation: CASSDRAGASYEQYF.

The chain couples TRBV7-5 to TRBJ2-7; TRBD1, the table's D call, was not compared with the DNA. TRBV7-5 is a documented pseudogene. The CDR3 loop spans 18 amino acids. The chain's CDR3 is CASSPRPGTGQPSYEQYF. The CDR3 bases are TGTGCCAGCAGCCCACGTCCTGGGACGGGACAACCCTCCTACGAGCAGTACTTC.

The V call is TRBV28, the J call TRBJ2-2; 8 nucleotides match TRBD1. This CDR3 is built from 16 residues. CDR1 MDHEN and CDR2 SYDVKM come from the germline V gene. With 7 bases clipped from V and 5 bases from J, the junction kept 12 bases outside the gene matches. In DNA form, the CDR3 reads TGTGCCAGCACCTTACAGCTCAGGGGGCCAACCGGGGAGCTGTTTTTT. It translates to CASTLQLRGPTGELFF.

The chain employs TRBV2 and TRBJ1-5; D gene uncertain. V gave up 1 base and J gave up 1 base, with 11 bases separating them. Germline V CDR1 and CDR2: SNHLY, FYNNEI. This CDR3 has 16 amino acids. The CDR3 DNA reads as TGTGCCAGCAGTGAAGAGGGCAGTCAGAGCAATCAGCCCCAGCATTTT. It yields the protein CASSEEGSQSNQPQHF.

The chain links TRBV18 to TRBJ2-7; D may be TRBD1 or TRBD2 (5 bases each). V was trimmed by 4 bases and J by 3 bases, leaving 19 bases between them. CDR1 is KGHSH, CDR2 LQKENI, per germline. The CDR3 extends over 16 amino acids. CDR3 region: CASSHPTSGAFYEQYF. The CDR3 DNA reads as TGTGCCAGCTCACATCCGACCTCCGGGGCTTTCTACGAGCAGTACTTC.